The rows below give T cell receptor beta chains drawn from one sample of a study of blood T cells in healthy people across ages. TCRdb analysed the 5' RACE reads with MiXCR anew, one entry per CDR3 protein. Of about 680,000 distinct CDR3 sequences in the sample, over 45% were seen once. The sequenced material came from blood. Every receptor here comes from a woman aged 60-75 years in good health. Both conserved end residues are part of each CDR3. The D gene is left open where the match is weak. Expanded clones are given a class, and other clones once, few, many or no size at all.

V	size	D	J	DNA	CDR3
TRBV9	NA	NA	TRBJ2-3	TGTGCCAGCAGCGTAGCGATTGGGGCAAACACAGATACGCAGTATTTT	CASSVAIGANTDTQYF
TRBV18	NA	NA	TRBJ2-7	TGTGCCAGCTCACCGACTCTCTCCTACGAGCAGTACTTC	CASSPTLSYEQYF
TRBV20-1	NA	NA	TRBJ2-7	TGCAGTGCTAGGTGGGCTTCCCCCTACGAGCAGTACTTC	CSARWASPYEQYF
TRBV6-2/TRBV6-3	NA	TRBD2	TRBJ2-4	TGTGCCAGCGGTCCCCGTGGGGGGGGCAAAAACATTCAGTACTTC	CASGPRGGGKNIQYF
TRBV7-2	NA	TRBD1	TRBJ2-1	TGTGCCAGCACCGCGGACAGGGCTACTCTCAATGAGCAGTTCTTC	CASTADRATLNEQFF
TRBV12-3/TRBV12-4	NA	TRBD2	TRBJ2-4	TGTGCCAGCGGGAGGGTCCAAGAGACCCGGTACTTT	CASGRVQETRYF
TRBV7-2	few	TRBD2	TRBJ2-7	TGTGCCAGCAGCCAGATAGCGGGAGGGCCCTACGAGCAGTACTTC	CASSQIAGGPYEQYF
TRBV4-2	NA	NA	TRBJ2-2	TGTGCCAGCAGCCAAGATGTCGGGAACACCGGGGAGCTGTTTTTT	CASSQDVGNTGELFF
TRBV11-3	NA	TRBD2	TRBJ2-1	TGTGCCAGCAGTTCGACTAGCGGGAGCCTCAGCTCCTACAATGAGCAGTTCTTC	CASSSTSGSLSSYNEQFF
TRBV12-3/TRBV12-4	NA	NA	TRBJ1-3	TGTGCCAGCAAGGACCGGGCCTCTGGAAACACCATATATTTT	CASKDRASGNTIYF
TRBV12-3/TRBV12-4	NA	TRBD1	TRBJ1-1	TGTGCCAGCAGCCCTAAGGGACAGGCTAAAGCTTTCTTT	CASSPKGQAKAFF
TRBV15	many	NA	TRBJ2-1	TGTGCCACCAGCAGCCACGGGAGCATCCATGAGCAGTTCTTC	CATSSHGSIHEQFF
TRBV7-9	few	NA	TRBJ2-7	TGTGCCAGCAGCTTTAGCCCACCGTCCGAGCAGTACTTC	CASSFSPPSEQYF
TRBV20-1	NA	NA	TRBJ1-2	TGCAGTGCTAGAGTGGGGGCGTCCTATGGCTACACCTTC	CSARVGASYGYTF
TRBV28	NA	TRBD1	TRBJ2-1	TGTGCCAGCGCCACCCCGACAGGGCCACAAAATGAGCAGTTCTTC	CASATPTGPQNEQFF
TRBV20-1	NA	TRBD1	TRBJ1-2	TGCAGTGCTAGAGACCCTAACAGGGGCCGCGACTATGGCTACACCTTC	CSARDPNRGRDYGYTF
TRBV12-5	NA	NA	TRBJ2-7	TGTGCTAGTGGTTTATCACGGGACCCACAAAATGAGCAGTACTTC	CASGLSRDPQNEQYF
TRBV5-1	few	NA	TRBJ2-5	TGCGCCAGCAGCTTGTTCAGGGACCAAGAGACCCAGTACTTC	CASSLFRDQETQYF
TRBV4-3	NA	TRBD1	TRBJ2-1	TGCGCCAACAGCCCACAGGGGGTCCATGAGCAGTTCTTC	CANSPQGVHEQFF
TRBV29-1	NA	TRBD1	TRBJ1-2	TGCAGCGTTTTAGACCAGGGGGACTATGGCTACACCTTC	CSVLDQGDYGYTF
TRBV6-5	NA	TRBD2	TRBJ2-1	TGTGCCAGCAGTTACAAAACCGGGACTAGCGTATACAATGAGCAGTTCTTC	CASSYKTGTSVYNEQFF
TRBV29-1	NA	TRBD2	TRBJ2-1	TGCAGCGTTGGGGACCCGGGACTAGCGGCTGTGGAGCAGTTCTTC	CSVGDPGLAAVEQFF
TRBV15	NA	NA	TRBJ2-3	TGTGCCACCAGCAGAGGGGCGGACACAGATACGCAGTATTTT	CATSRGADTDTQYF
TRBV4-3	NA	NA	TRBJ2-1	TGCGCCAGCAGCCCCCGGGACACCACCTACAATGAGCAGTTCTTC	CASSPRDTTYNEQFF
TRBV9	NA	TRBD1	TRBJ1-2	TGTGCCAGCAGTAACCGGGGGGACAGAACCTTCCCCCCCTATGGCTACACCTTC	CASSNRGDRTFPPYGYTF
TRBV7-2	NA	TRBD2	TRBJ2-1	TGTGCCAGCAGCATACTAGCGGAGGCGGGTGAGCAGTTCTTC	CASSILAEAGEQFF
TRBV20-1	NA	NA	TRBJ2-5	TGCAGTGCGCCACTTACGAGGGCCCAGTACTTC	CSAPLTRAQYF
TRBV20-1	once	NA	TRBJ2-1	TGCAGTGCTAGAGATCCGTCGAGGGATTCCTACAATGAGCAGTTCTTC	CSARDPSRDSYNEQFF
TRBV4-2	NA	NA	TRBJ2-1	TGTGCCAGCAGCCAAGATTTTGGGGATCGGGAGCAGTTCTTC	CASSQDFGDREQFF
TRBV18	NA	NA	TRBJ2-7	TGTGCCAGCTCACCATATCGCGGGGACTCCTACGAGCAGTACTTC	CASSPYRGDSYEQYF
TRBV29-1	NA	NA	TRBJ2-1	TGCAGCGTTGTAAGATCAGTCGGGGAGCAGTTCTTC	CSVVRSVGEQFF
TRBV5-1	NA	NA	TRBJ2-3	TGCGCCAGCAGCTGGGCCTCCGTCGGGACAGATACGCAGTATTTT	CASSWASVGTDTQYF
TRBV5-1	NA	NA	TRBJ2-5	TGCGCCAGCAGCTCCTTAGGGCAGGGCGCGGGGGAGACCCAGTACTTC	CASSSLGQGAGETQYF
TRBV6-6	NA	TRBD1	TRBJ1-4	TGTGCCAGCAGTTACTCGACCGGGACAGTTCGTGAAAAACTGTTTTTT	CASSYSTGTVREKLFF
TRBV2	NA	NA	TRBJ1-6	TGTGCCAGCAGTCGAGGGATTTCACCCCTCCACTTT	CASSRGISPLHF
TRBV15	few	NA	TRBJ1-2	TGTGCCACCAGCAGGCAGGGGACCTTCGGTGGCTACACCTTC	CATSRQGTFGGYTF
TRBV29-1	NA	TRBD2	TRBJ2-7	TGCAGCACGGGGGGTTCCAGTATCTACGAGCAGTACTTC	CSTGGSSIYEQYF
TRBV13	NA	TRBD1	TRBJ1-1	TGTGCCAGCAGCCAGAAGACAGGGGCTAGGGATACTGAAGCTTTCTTT	CASSQKTGARDTEAFF
TRBV5-1	NA	NA	TRBJ2-6	TGCGCCAGCAGCTCCGGTGGGGGGCCAAGCTCTGGGGCCAACGTCCTGACTTTC	CASSSGGGPSSGANVLTF
TRBV4-3	NA	TRBD2	TRBJ2-5	TGCGCCAGCAGCCAGGAGACTAGCGGGAGGTTCAATGAGCAGTACTTC	CASSQETSGRFNEQYF
TRBV28	NA	NA	TRBJ2-6	TGTGCCAGCAGCCCTCTTTACGGGGCCAACGTCCTGACTTTC	CASSPLYGANVLTF
TRBV20-1	NA	NA	TRBJ2-4	TGCAGTGCTCTCACAGGGTTAGCCAAAAACATTCAGTACTTC	CSALTGLAKNIQYF
TRBV5-6	few	NA	TRBJ2-1	TGTGCCAGCAGCTTGAATTACGGGGGTAATGAGCAGTTCTTC	CASSLNYGGNEQFF
TRBV6-2/TRBV6-3	NA	NA	TRBJ2-7	TGTGCCAGCAGTTACCGGGTGACAGGAGCCTACGAGCAGTACTTC	CASSYRVTGAYEQYF
TRBV18	once	NA	TRBJ2-7	TGTGCCGGCTCACTAGCAGAGGGTATCTACGAGCAGTACTTC	CAGSLAEGIYEQYF
TRBV4-2	NA	TRBD2	TRBJ2-5	TGTGCCAGCAGCAGCGGGAGGGCCACAGAGACCCAGTACTTC	CASSSGRATETQYF
TRBV20-1	few	TRBD2	TRBJ2-5	TGCAGTGCTAGCCCAGGGAGGGAGGAGACCCAGTACTTC	CSASPGREETQYF
TRBV27	many	TRBD2	TRBJ2-3	TGTGCCAGCAGTCCCGGGACTAGCGGGAGTGAGCCCACAGATACGCAGTATTTT	CASSPGTSGSEPTDTQYF
TRBV9	NA	NA	TRBJ1-2	TGTGCCAGCAGCGTTGGGGACAAGAACTATGGCTACACCTTC	CASSVGDKNYGYTF
TRBV2	NA	TRBD1	TRBJ2-7	TGTGCCAGCACCGGGGACAGTCCCTACGAGCAGTACTTC	CASTGDSPYEQYF
TRBV7-2	NA	NA	TRBJ1-5	TGTGCCAGCAGCTTAAGTGGGGATCAGCCCCAGCATTTT	CASSLSGDQPQHF
TRBV27	NA	NA	TRBJ2-2	TGTGCCAGCAGTTTTTACGAGGAGCTGTTTTTT	CASSFYEELFF
TRBV20-1	few	TRBD1	TRBJ1-6	TGCAGTGCTTGGGACAGGCTCAATTCACCCCTCCACTTT	CSAWDRLNSPLHF
TRBV6-2/TRBV6-3	NA	TRBD1	TRBJ2-4	TGTGCCAGCAGTCTACAGGGGAACATTCAGTACTTC	CASSLQGNIQYF
TRBV20-1	NA	TRBD1	TRBJ2-4	TGCAGTGCTAGAGAACAGGGGGCGGCCAAAAACATTCAGTACTTC	CSAREQGAAKNIQYF
TRBV10-3	few	NA	TRBJ1-1	TGTGCCATCAGTGAGCAAGAACAGGGTAGGAACACTGAAGCTTTCTTT	CAISEQEQGRNTEAFF
TRBV3-1	NA	TRBD2	TRBJ2-5	TGTGCCAGCACGATCTCGCGGGGGTTGGGGACCCAGTACTTC	CASTISRGLGTQYF
TRBV2	NA	NA	TRBJ2-1	TGTGCCAGCGTTGACATTAATGAGCAGTTCTTC	CASVDINEQFF
TRBV9	NA	TRBD2	TRBJ2-2	TGTGCCAGCAGCGCCGGGGGGGCACTAGCGGGAACCGGGGAGCTGTTTTTT	CASSAGGALAGTGELFF
TRBV5-1	NA	TRBD2	TRBJ2-5	TGCGCCAGCAGCACCCTCGGCGGGAGTGGGAATGAGCAGTACTTC	CASSTLGGSGNEQYF